These T cell receptor beta chains were read from a single sample in a study of CD8 T cells in Susac syndrome. TCRdb re-derived calls from the immunoSEQ multiplex PCR reads in MiXCR, one entry per CDR3 protein. The repertoire holds tens of thousands of distinct CDR3 sequences, approximately 96% seen once, with roughly 0.68% in the top ten. The sequencing sample was made of CD8+ T cells from PBMCs. Receptors were obtained from a human donor with Susac syndrome. CDR3s leave out the opening cysteine and the closing phenylalanine or tryptophan. The D gene is left open where the match is weak.

d_call v_call cdr3_aa
TRBD1 TRBV18 ASSPWERQGPSGANVLT
NA TRBV12-3/TRBV12-4 ASSLRQPVDTEAF
TRBD1 TRBV24-1 ATSDSDRDSEAF
NA TRBV4-3 ASSQQWEATNEKLF
NA TRBV30 AWRGSRYNEQF
NA TRBV6-2/TRBV6-3 ASSSASWDTQY
NA TRBV30 AWSSSGWTEAF
TRBD2 TRBV5-4 ASSTGLAGLSSYNEQF
TRBD2 TRBV18 ASSPSGTTDWEQY
NA TRBV30 AWTKGAGSEAF
TRBD1 TRBV7-9 ASSRQGGPDTQY
TRBD1 TRBV5-1 ASSPRTGNNQPQH
TRBD2 TRBV6-2/TRBV6-3 ASSSTSGAYNEQF
NA TRBV4-1 ASSQVVGRAAQY
NA TRBV5-6 ASSLAVPVDQETQY
NA TRBV12-3/TRBV12-4 ASSPGGGGLF